Described below is a single TCR beta chain sequence and its context. V was trimmed by 1 base and J by 5 bases, leaving 18 bases between them. The CDR3 loop spans 17 amino acids. Germline CDR1 SGDLS, CDR2 YYNGEE. The entry originates in a study of blood T cell repertoires in COVID-19. The wider study: The cDNA or gDNA used as material had been derived from T cells, B-cell-depleted T cells, or PBMCs.

Data came from immunoSEQ multiplex PCR; TCRdb stores just in-frame clones and leaves some out. The table lists more than 300,000 clones, around 87% of them singletons. The sample consisted of peripheral blood. The rearrangement joins TRBV9 to TRBJ2-2; maybe TRBD1 (5 bases). This TCR was sampled from a woman in her forties or fifties with COVID-19, enrolled during active disease. As DNA, the CDR3 is TGTGCCAGCAGCGTATTAGGGGCAGCCCCGTTGACCGGGGAGCTGTTTTTT. As protein: CASSVLGAAPLTGELFF.